Listed below are T cell receptor beta chains from one sample, sequenced in a study of STAT5B mutations in CD4+ large granular lymphocyte leukemia. Here immunoSEQ multiplex PCR was the method, and the copy in TCRdb shows in-frame clones only, minus some. The sample lists some 41,000 clones, 84% seen once, with 0.35% in the top ten. Sample: CD4+ T cells from blood buffy coats. The receptors were gathered from a human donor in good health. The CDR3 runs from the conserved cysteine through the conserved F or W. Fields, in order: V gene, J gene, CDR3 protein.

V gene: TRBV5-8; J gene: TRBJ2-1; CDR3 protein: CASSLTQGTGYYNEQFF
V gene: TRBV5-1; J gene: TRBJ1-1; CDR3 protein: CASSSGTPGTEAFF
V gene: TRBV7-9; J gene: TRBJ1-2; CDR3 protein: CASSPGAPNGYTF
V gene: TRBV5-1; J gene: TRBJ2-3; CDR3 protein: CASSFSGLPQYF
V gene: TRBV9; J gene: TRBJ2-3; CDR3 protein: CASSETVAGGTDTQYF
V gene: TRBV29-1; J gene: TRBJ1-2; CDR3 protein: CSVEGQGHGYTF
V gene: TRBV19; J gene: TRBJ1-5; CDR3 protein: CASRSGLTNGAQHF
V gene: TRBV19; J gene: TRBJ2-1; CDR3 protein: CASSDRLAGGPNEQFF
V gene: TRBV19; J gene: TRBJ2-1; CDR3 protein: CASSPGQGPNEQFF
V gene: TRBV5-4; J gene: TRBJ1-6; CDR3 protein: CASSLPGGDNSPLHF
V gene: TRBV7-3; J gene: TRBJ2-1; CDR3 protein: CASSLLAGTYNEQFF
V gene: TRBV5-1; J gene: TRBJ1-1; CDR3 protein: CASSGLTGTSTEAFF
V gene: TRBV9; J gene: TRBJ1-1; CDR3 protein: CASSVESRSEAFF
V gene: TRBV27; J gene: TRBJ2-3; CDR3 protein: CASSRGLAGGPADTQYF
V gene: TRBV5-6; J gene: TRBJ1-1; CDR3 protein: CASSFGGLGEAFF
V gene: TRBV19; J gene: TRBJ1-2; CDR3 protein: CASSMTQGYYGYTF
V gene: TRBV2; J gene: TRBJ2-3; CDR3 protein: CARRLAGLSSTDTQYF
V gene: TRBV20-1; J gene: TRBJ2-3; CDR3 protein: CSATNTDTQYF
V gene: TRBV10-2; J gene: TRBJ1-1; CDR3 protein: CASIPGGGGTEAFF
V gene: TRBV18; J gene: TRBJ2-6; CDR3 protein: CASSPAGVEGVAGANVLTF
V gene: TRBV4-2; J gene: TRBJ1-2; CDR3 protein: CASSQAAENYGYTF
V gene: TRBV10-3; J gene: TRBJ1-6; CDR3 protein: CAISESMGGSYNSPLHF
V gene: TRBV6-5; J gene: TRBJ2-5; CDR3 protein: CASSYSTGQETQYF
V gene: TRBV7-9; J gene: TRBJ1-1; CDR3 protein: CASSRQGVSTEAFF
V gene: TRBV6-4; J gene: TRBJ2-1; CDR3 protein: CASSHNYEQFF
V gene: TRBV18; J gene: TRBJ2-3; CDR3 protein: CASFIYTDTQYF
V gene: TRBV2; J gene: TRBJ2-2; CDR3 protein: CASSVLQGDTGELFF
V gene: TRBV6-7; J gene: TRBJ2-7; CDR3 protein: CASSYTGYTDEQYF
V gene: TRBV5-1; J gene: TRBJ2-2; CDR3 protein: CASSLAGPGDTGELFF
V gene: TRBV5-1; J gene: TRBJ2-5; CDR3 protein: CASSLAGGVETQYF
V gene: TRBV11-2; J gene: TRBJ2-7; CDR3 protein: CASSLDQGPYEQYF
V gene: TRBV30; J gene: TRBJ2-3; CDR3 protein: CAWGGLAGADTQYF
V gene: TRBV14; J gene: TRBJ1-5; CDR3 protein: CASSQGPGGQPQHF
V gene: TRBV6-1; J gene: TRBJ1-6; CDR3 protein: CASSESGQTSPLHF
V gene: TRBV28; J gene: TRBJ2-2; CDR3 protein: CASNDRVTGELFF
V gene: TRBV10-3; J gene: TRBJ2-5; CDR3 protein: CAISKGLAGQETQYF
V gene: TRBV30; J gene: TRBJ1-5; CDR3 protein: CAWSYRTVVGGNQPQHF
V gene: TRBV21-1; J gene: TRBJ1-2; CDR3 protein: CASSGRDRAKWNYGYTF
V gene: TRBV9; J gene: TRBJ2-5; CDR3 protein: CASSVAPSGRAGAETQYF
V gene: TRBV27; J gene: TRBJ2-7; CDR3 protein: CASSSTGGWSEQYF
V gene: TRBV27; J gene: TRBJ1-1; CDR3 protein: CASSLVHMGRGQRNTEAFF
V gene: TRBV2; J gene: TRBJ2-2; CDR3 protein: CASSVLGGPSDTGELFF
V gene: TRBV7-2; J gene: TRBJ2-7; CDR3 protein: CASSYGTGDYEQYF
V gene: TRBV7-9; J gene: TRBJ1-4; CDR3 protein: CASSATVMGEKLFF
V gene: TRBV2; J gene: TRBJ2-7; CDR3 protein: CASIPGLAGSGEQYF
V gene: TRBV7-3; J gene: TRBJ2-3; CDR3 protein: CASSLGEREDTQYF
V gene: TRBV7-8; J gene: TRBJ2-2; CDR3 protein: CASSQGLAGVTGELFF
V gene: TRBV28; J gene: TRBJ1-5; CDR3 protein: CASSRGYSNQPQHF
V gene: TRBV27; J gene: TRBJ2-1; CDR3 protein: CASSLEPGLAWYEQFF
V gene: TRBV7-6; J gene: TRBJ2-1; CDR3 protein: CASSLAYGSTYNEQFF
V gene: TRBV6-1; J gene: TRBJ1-6; CDR3 protein: CASRETDSPISGSPLHF
V gene: TRBV19; J gene: TRBJ2-6; CDR3 protein: CASSIRDRYSGANVLTF
V gene: TRBV5-1; J gene: TRBJ1-2; CDR3 protein: CASSLGANYGYTF